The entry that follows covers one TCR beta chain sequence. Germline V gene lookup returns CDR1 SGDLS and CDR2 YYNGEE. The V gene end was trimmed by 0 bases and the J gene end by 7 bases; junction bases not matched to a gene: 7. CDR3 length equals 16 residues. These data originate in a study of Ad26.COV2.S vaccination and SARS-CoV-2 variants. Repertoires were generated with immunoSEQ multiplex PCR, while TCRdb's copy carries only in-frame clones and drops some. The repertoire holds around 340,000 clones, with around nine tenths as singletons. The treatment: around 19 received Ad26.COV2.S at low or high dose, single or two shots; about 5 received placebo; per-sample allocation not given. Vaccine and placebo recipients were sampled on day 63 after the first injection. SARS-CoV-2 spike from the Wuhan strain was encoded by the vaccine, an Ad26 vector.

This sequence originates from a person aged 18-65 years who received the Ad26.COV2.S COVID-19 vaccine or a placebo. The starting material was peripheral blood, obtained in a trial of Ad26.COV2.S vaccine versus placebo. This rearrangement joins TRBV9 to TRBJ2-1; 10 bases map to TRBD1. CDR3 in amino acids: CASSVGWTGGVNEQFF. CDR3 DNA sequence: TGTGCCAGCAGCGTAGGGTGGACAGGGGGAGTTAATGAGCAGTTCTTC.